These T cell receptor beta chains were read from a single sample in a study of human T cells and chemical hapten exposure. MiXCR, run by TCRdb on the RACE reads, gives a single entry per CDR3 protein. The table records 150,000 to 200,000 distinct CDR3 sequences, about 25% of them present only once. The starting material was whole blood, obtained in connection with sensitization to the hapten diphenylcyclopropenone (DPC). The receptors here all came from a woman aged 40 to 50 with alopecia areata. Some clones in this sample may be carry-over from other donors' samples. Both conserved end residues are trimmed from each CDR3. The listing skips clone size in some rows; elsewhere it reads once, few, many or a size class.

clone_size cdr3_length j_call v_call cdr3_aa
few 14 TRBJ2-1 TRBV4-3 ASSQEVGGSYNEQF
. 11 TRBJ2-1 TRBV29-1 SVARGRANEQF
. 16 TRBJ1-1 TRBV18 ASSPPGTGGYRNTEAF
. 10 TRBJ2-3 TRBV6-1 ASSAMRDTQY
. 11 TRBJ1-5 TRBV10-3 AISVGGDQPQH
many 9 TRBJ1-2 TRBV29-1 SAYGAYGYT
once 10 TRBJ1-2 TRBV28 ASSLLQAPYT
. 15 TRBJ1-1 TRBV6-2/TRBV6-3 ASSTTGGAGRNTEAF
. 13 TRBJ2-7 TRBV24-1 ATSEVTSGRYEQY
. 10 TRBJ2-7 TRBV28 ASTHRGVEQY
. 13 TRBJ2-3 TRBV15 ATSSPDSNTDTQY